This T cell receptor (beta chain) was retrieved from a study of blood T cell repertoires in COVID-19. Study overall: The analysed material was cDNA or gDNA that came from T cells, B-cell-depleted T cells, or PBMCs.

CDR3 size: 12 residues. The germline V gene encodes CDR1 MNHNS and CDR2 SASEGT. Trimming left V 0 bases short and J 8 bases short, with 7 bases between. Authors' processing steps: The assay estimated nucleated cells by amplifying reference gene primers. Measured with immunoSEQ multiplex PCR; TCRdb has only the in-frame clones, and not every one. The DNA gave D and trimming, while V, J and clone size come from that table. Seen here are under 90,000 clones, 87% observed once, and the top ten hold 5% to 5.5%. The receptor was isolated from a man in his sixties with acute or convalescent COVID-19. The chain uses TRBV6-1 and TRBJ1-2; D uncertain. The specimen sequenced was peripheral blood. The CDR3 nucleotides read TGTGCCAGCAGTGAAGCTCCTGCGGGCTACACCTTC. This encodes CASSEAPAGYTF.